The 19 T cell receptor beta chains listed next were all sequenced from one sample in a study of cytomegalovirus exposure and HLA in healthy donors. PCR involved 60 Vbeta and 13 Jbeta primers. Produced via immunoSEQ multiplex PCR; TCRdb's table is partial and in-frame only. The sample contains roughly 40,000 clones, 81% of which appear only once. The sample consisted of PBMCs. The receptors shown here come from a woman aged 40-49 years in good health and CMV-seronegative.

This sequence joins TRBV4-2 and TRBJ1-2; TRBD1 agrees at 9 bases. The CDR3 runs to 16 residues. Germline V gene lookup returns CDR1 LGHNA and CDR2 YNFKEQ. V was clipped by 3 bases and J by 5 bases; unmatched bases: 10. In nucleotides, the CDR3 is TGTGCCAGCAGCCAGGCCTCGACAGGGGGGGGATATGGCTACACCTTC. Residues: CASSQASTGGGYGYTF.

The chain uses TRBV6-5 and TRBJ1-1, with TRBD1 matching over 8 bases. The CDR3 consists of 14 residues. The germline V gene has CDR1 MNHEY and CDR2 SVGAGI. V lost 7 bases, J lost 4 bases, and 8 bases stayed unmatched. CDR3 in DNA: TGTGCCAGCAAGCCGGGACAGGCTTTCACTGAAGCTTTCTTT. Residues: CASKPGQAFTEAFF.

V and J are TRBV6-5 and TRBJ2-7; 7 positions match TRBD1. Germline CDR1 reads MNHEY; CDR2 reads SVGAGI. The J segment lost 4 bases and the V segment lost 4 bases, leaving 4 bases of the junction unmatched. The CDR3 is 13 residues long. This CDR3 is CASSFRQGYEQYV. CDR3 coding DNA: TGTGCCAGCAGTTTTCGACAGGGATACGAGCAGTACGTC.

This chain connects TRBV2 to TRBJ2-5, with D perhaps matching TRBD1 (6 bases). With 7 bases removed from V and 3 bases from J, the gap between germline ends came to 12 bases. CDR1 and CDR2 from the germline V gene are SNHLY and FYNNEI. The CDR3 extends over 13 amino acids. The CDR3 nucleotides read TGTGCCAGCAAGGGGGACGGGAAAGAGACCCAGTACTTC. Translation: CASKGDGKETQYF.

The rearrangement joins TRBV11-2 to TRBJ1-2; possibly TRBD1 for D (5 bases). Germline V gives CDR1 SGHAT, CDR2 FQNNGV. V dropped 5 bases and J dropped 4 bases, with 11 bases sitting between them. This CDR3 contains 13 residues. CDR3 bases: TGTGCCAGCAGCCCAGGGTACGGCTATGGCTACACCTTC. Residues: CASSPGYGYGYTF.

This clone was seen just once. The chain is built from TRBV19 and TRBJ2-2; 8 positions match TRBD1. Trimming at V came to 8 bases and at J to 3 bases, leaving 5 bases not matched to a gene. The CDR3 spans 14 residues. The germline V gene encodes CDR1 LNHDA and CDR2 SQIVND (reference sequence). The CDR3 here is CASCQTGDTGELFF. The CDR3 DNA sequence: TGTGCCAGTTGCCAGACAGGGGACACCGGGGAGCTGTTTTTT.

The chain joins TRBV4-1 to TRBJ2-1; D possibly corresponds to TRBD2 (5 bases). There are 16 residues in the CDR3. Germline-derived CDR1 and CDR2 are MGHRA and YSYEKL. V was pared by 0 bases and J by 0 bases, with 9 bases between. CDR3 DNA: TGCGCCAGCAGCCAAGAGAGGGTTAGCTCCTACAATGAGCAGTTCTTC. It translates to CASSQERVSSYNEQFF.

The CDR3 DNA reads TGTGCCAGTAGTACTCGGGACACCTACCCCTATAGCAATCAGCCCCAGCATTTT. This encodes CASSTRDTYPYSNQPQHF. The chain combines TRBV19 with TRBJ1-5, with D possibly TRBD1 on 6 matching bases. V was shortened by 4 bases and J by 0 bases, with 19 bases between the two germline ends. The CDR3 totals 18 residues. The V gene's germline CDR1 is LNHDA and CDR2 SQIVND (reference sequence).

V and J are TRBV6-5 and TRBJ2-2, with D perhaps matching TRBD1 (5 bases). V was shortened by 6 bases and J by 5 bases, with 7 bases between the two germline ends. The CDR3 is 12 amino acids. From germline, CDR1 is MNHEY and CDR2 SVGAGI. CDR3 amino acids: CASRGVTGELFF. The CDR3 DNA reads as TGTGCCAGCAGAGGGGTTACCGGGGAGCTGTTTTTT.

The chain has TRBV29-1 and TRBJ1-2; D is unresolved. Germline CDR1 and CDR2: SQVTM and ANQGSEA. This CDR3 has 13 amino acids. V was cut by 6 bases and J by 1 base, with 12 bases left in between. The CDR3 nucleotides read TGCAGCGTCGCTGACACCCTTAACTATGGCTACACCTTC. Its translation is CSVADTLNYGYTF.

The chain is built from TRBV6-1 and TRBJ1-5, with a weak D call TRBD1 (6 bases). This CDR3 comprises 15 residues. CDR1 is MNHNS, CDR2 SASEGT, per germline. Trimming left V 7 bases short and J 4 bases short, with 17 bases between. DNA of the CDR3: TGTGCCAGCACCACAGGGAATACCTGGAATCAGCCCCAGCATTTT. Its protein product is CASTTGNTWNQPQHF.

The chain carries TRBV5-1 and TRBJ2-1; 11 bases agree with TRBD2. CDR3 length: 15 amino acids. CDR1 is SGHRS and CDR2 is YFSETQ in the germline V gene. Trimming took 2 bases from V and 10 from J; bases not matched to a gene: 8. The CDR3 DNA is TGCGCCAGCAGCTTTGGTAGCGGGGGGGCGACGGAGCAGTTCTTC. The encoded protein is CASSFGSGGATEQFF.

This sequence joins TRBV7-2 and TRBJ1-5, with 8 nucleotides matching TRBD1. CDR3 length: 15 residues. Germline CDR1 is SGHTA and CDR2 is FQGNSA. Trimming removed 5 bases from V and 4 bases from J; junction bases left unmatched: 7. CDR3 amino acids: CASSPQGARNQPQHF. Written as DNA, the CDR3 is TGTGCCAGCAGCCCCCAGGGGGCGCGTAATCAGCCCCAGCATTTT.

The J gene is TRBJ1-1, the V gene TRBV27, with 8 bases that match TRBD1. There are 14 residues in the CDR3. The ends lost 6 bases at V and 3 bases at J; junction bases unmatched: 6. Germline CDR1 MNHEY, CDR2 SMNVEV (reference sequence). CDR3 protein: CASRPQGGYTEAFF. The DNA for the CDR3 is TGTGCCAGCAGACCACAGGGGGGTTACACTGAAGCTTTCTTT.

V gene TRBV6-5 combines with J gene TRBJ2-7; 7 bases map to TRBD1. Germline values: CDR1 MNHEY, CDR2 SVGAGI. V shed 5 bases and J 0 bases; nucleotides not matched to a gene: 7. The CDR3 is 15 amino acids. The DNA for the CDR3 is TGTGCCAGCAGTAGACAGGGAAGGAGCTCCTACGAGCAGTACTTC. Protein: CASSRQGRSSYEQYF.

V gene TRBV6-6 combines with J gene TRBJ1-1; 10 bases map to TRBD1. Trimming removed 4 bases from V and 4 bases from J; junction bases left unmatched: 3. Germline V gene lookup returns CDR1 MNHNY and CDR2 SVGAGI (reference sequence). The CDR3 covers 14 residues. DNA of the CDR3: TGTGCCAGCAGTTTCCGGACAGGGGGCACTGAAGCTTTCTTT. It yields the protein CASSFRTGGTEAFF.

This clone was counted once. V usage is TRBV19 and J usage is TRBJ2-7; 7 bases fit TRBD2. The trim removed 5 bases at V and 7 bases at J, leaving 17 bases unmatched. CDR1 is LNHDA and CDR2 is SQIVND in the germline V gene (reference sequence). The CDR3 contains 16 residues. CDR3 amino acids: CASSPAPRRGSMEQYF. CDR3 DNA: TGTGCCAGTAGTCCCGCCCCAAGGCGGGGGTCGATGGAGCAGTACTTC.

The sample holds a few counts of this clone. This rearrangement joins TRBV9 to TRBJ2-1; D gene ambiguous. Trimming took off 4 bases at V and 8 bases at J, with 10 bases between the two ends. The CDR3 consists of 12 residues. Germline loops: CDR1 SGDLS, CDR2 YYNGEE. In DNA form, the CDR3 reads TGTGCCAGCAGCCATAACCGCGATGAGCAGTTCTTC. Translation: CASSHNRDEQFF.

The chain recombines TRBV6-1 with TRBJ2-5, with 9 bases matching TRBD2. Germline V lookup: CDR1 MNHNS, CDR2 SASEGT. The CDR3 runs to 15 residues. With 0 bases clipped from V and 11 bases from J, the junction kept 10 bases outside the gene matches. The CDR3 loop is CASSEAGSGGPLQYF. The CDR3 DNA follows: TGTGCCAGCAGTGAAGCGGGTAGCGGGGGCCCTCTTCAGTACTTC.